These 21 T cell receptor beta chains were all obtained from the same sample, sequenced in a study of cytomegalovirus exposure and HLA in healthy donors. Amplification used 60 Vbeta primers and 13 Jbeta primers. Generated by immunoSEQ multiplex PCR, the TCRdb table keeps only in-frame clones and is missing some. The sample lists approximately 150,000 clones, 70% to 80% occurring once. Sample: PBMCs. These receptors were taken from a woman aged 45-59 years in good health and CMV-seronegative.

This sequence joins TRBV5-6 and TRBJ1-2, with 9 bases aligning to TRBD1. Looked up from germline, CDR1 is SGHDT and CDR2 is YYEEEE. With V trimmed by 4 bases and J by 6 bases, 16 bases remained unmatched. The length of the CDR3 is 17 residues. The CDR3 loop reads CASSRNRGLGALDGYTF. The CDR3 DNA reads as TGTGCCAGCAGCCGGAACAGGGGGCTTGGGGCGTTGGATGGCTACACCTTC.

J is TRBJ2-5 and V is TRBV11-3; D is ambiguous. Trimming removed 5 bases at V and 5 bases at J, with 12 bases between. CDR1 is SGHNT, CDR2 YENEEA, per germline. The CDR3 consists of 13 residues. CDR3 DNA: TGTGCCAGCAGCCGAAGCCAACGGGAGACCCAGTACTTC. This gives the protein CASSRSQRETQYF.

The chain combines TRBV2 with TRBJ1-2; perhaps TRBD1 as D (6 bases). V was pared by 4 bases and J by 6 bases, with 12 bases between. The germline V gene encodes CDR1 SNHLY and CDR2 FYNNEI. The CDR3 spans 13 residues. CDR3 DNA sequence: TGTGCCAGCAGTGTCCGACGACAGGATGGCTACACCTTC. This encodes CASSVRRQDGYTF.

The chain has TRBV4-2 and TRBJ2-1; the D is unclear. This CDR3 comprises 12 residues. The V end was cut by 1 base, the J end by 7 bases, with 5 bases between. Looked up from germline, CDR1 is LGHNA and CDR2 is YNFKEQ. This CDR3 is CASSQVANEQFF. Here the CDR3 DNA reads TGTGCCAGCAGCCAAGTCGCGAATGAGCAGTTCTTC.

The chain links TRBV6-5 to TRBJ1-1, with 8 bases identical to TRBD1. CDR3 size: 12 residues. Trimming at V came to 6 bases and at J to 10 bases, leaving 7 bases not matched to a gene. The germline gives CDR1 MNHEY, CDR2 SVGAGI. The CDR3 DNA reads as TGTGCCAGCAGCCGACAGGGGTCCGGAGCTTTCTTT. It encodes CASSRQGSGAFF.

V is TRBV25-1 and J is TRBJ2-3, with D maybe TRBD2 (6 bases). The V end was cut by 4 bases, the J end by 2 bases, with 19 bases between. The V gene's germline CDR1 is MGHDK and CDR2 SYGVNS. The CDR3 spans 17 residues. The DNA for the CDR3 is TGTGCCAGCAGTGGGCCGGGACTTTACCCCGACACAGATACGCAGTATTTT. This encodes CASSGPGLYPDTDTQYF.

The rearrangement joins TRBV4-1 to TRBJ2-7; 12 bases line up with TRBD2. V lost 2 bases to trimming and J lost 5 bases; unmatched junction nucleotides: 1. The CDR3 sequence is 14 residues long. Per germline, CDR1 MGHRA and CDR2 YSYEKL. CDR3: CASSQRLAGDEQYF. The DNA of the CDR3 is TGCGCCAGCAGCCAACGACTAGCGGGAGACGAGCAGTACTTC.

The DNA of the CDR3 is TGTGCCACCAGCAGAGATTCAGCGAACACCGGGGAGCTGTTTTTT. Encoded protein: CATSRDSANTGELFF. V gene TRBV15 combines with J gene TRBJ2-2; D unclear. The V and J ends lost 0 bases and 0 bases respectively, with 5 bases between them. CDR3 length: 15 residues. CDR1 and CDR2 (germline): LNHNV, YYDKDF (reference sequence). Drawing the rest from reference TRBV15 and TRBJ2-2, the complete variable domain is DAMVIQNPRYQVTQFGKPVTLSCSQTLNHNVMYWYQQKSSQAPKLLFHYYDKDFNNEADTPDNFQSRRPNTSFCFLDIRSPGLGDTAMYLCATSRDSANTGELFFGEGSRLTVL.

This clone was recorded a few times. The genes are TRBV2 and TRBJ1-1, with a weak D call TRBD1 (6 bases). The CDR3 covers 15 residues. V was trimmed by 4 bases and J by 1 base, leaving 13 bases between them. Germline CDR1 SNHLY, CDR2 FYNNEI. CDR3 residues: CASSVAGTPNTEAFF. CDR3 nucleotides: TGTGCCAGCAGTGTAGCTGGGACACCGAACACTGAAGCTTTCTTT.

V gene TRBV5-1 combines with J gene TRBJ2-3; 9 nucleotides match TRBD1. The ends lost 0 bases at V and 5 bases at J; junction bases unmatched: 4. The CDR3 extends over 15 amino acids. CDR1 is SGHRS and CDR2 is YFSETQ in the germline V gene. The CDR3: CASSLEGQGIDTQYF. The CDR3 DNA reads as TGCGCCAGCAGCTTGGAGGGACAGGGTATAGATACGCAGTATTTT. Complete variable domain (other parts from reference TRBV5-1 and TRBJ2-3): KAGVTQTPRYLIKTRGQQVTLSCSPISGHRSVSWYQQTPGQGLQFLFEYFSETQRNKGNFPGRFSGRQFSNSRSEMNVSTLELGDSALYLCASSLEGQGIDTQYFGPGTRLTVL.

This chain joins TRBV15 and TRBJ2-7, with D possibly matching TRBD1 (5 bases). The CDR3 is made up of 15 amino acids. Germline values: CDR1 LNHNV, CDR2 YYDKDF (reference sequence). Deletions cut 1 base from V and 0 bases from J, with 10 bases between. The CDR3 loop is CATSRGVRDSYEQYF. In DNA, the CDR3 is TGTGCCACCAGCAGAGGTGTCAGGGACTCCTACGAGCAGTACTTC.

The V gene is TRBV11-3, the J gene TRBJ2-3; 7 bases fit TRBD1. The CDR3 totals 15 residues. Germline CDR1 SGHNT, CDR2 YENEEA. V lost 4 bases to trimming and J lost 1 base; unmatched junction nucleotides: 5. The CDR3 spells CASSSEGQGTDTQYF. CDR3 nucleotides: TGTGCCAGCAGCTCAGAAGGACAGGGCACAGATACGCAGTATTTT.

Here the CDR3 reads CASSSRTSQSRETQYF. The CDR3 DNA sequence: TGTGCCAGCAGCTCCCGGACTAGCCAAAGCAGGGAGACCCAGTACTTC. The chain links TRBV27 to TRBJ2-5; TRBD2 aligns across 8 bases. CDR1 MNHEY and CDR2 SMNVEV come from the germline V gene (reference sequence). This CDR3 is built from 16 residues. Germline trimming cut 6 bases from V and 5 bases from J; bases unmatched to any gene: 14.

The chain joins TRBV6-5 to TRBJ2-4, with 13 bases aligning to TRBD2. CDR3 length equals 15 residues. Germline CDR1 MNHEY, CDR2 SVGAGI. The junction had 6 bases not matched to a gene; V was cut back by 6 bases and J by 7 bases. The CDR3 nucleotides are TGTGCCAGCAGCCGACTAGCGGGAGGTCTGAACATTCAGTACTTC. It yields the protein CASSRLAGGLNIQYF.

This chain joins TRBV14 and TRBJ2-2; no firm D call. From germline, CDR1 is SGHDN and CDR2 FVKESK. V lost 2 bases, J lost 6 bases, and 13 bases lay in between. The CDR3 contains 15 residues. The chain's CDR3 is CASSQSFIEAGELFF. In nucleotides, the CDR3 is TGTGCCAGCAGCCAATCATTTATAGAGGCCGGGGAGCTGTTTTTT.

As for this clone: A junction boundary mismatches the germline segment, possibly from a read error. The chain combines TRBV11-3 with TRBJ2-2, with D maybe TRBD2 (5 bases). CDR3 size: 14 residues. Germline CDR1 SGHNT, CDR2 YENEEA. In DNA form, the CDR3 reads TGTGCCAGCAGCCTAGAGACGGGAACCGGGGAGCTGTTTTTT. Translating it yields CASSLETGTGELFF.

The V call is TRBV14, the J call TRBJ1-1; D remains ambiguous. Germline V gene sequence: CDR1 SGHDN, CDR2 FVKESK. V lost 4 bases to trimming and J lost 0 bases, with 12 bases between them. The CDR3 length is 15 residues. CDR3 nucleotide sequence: TGTGCCAGCAGCCCCCAACAGATTATGAACACTGAAGCTTTCTTT. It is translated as CASSPQQIMNTEAFF.

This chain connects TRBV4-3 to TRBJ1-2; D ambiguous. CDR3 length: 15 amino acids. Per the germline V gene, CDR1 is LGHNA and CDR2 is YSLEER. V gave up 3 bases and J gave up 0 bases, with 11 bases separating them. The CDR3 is CASSHRRNTNYGYTF. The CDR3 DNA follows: TGCGCCAGCAGCCATCGCAGGAATACTAACTATGGCTACACCTTC.

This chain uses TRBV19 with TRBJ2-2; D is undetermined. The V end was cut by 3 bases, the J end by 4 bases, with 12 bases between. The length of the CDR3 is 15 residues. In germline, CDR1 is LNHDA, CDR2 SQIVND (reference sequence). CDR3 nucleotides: TGTGCCAGTAGTATTCGCAGTTTTCCCACCGGGGAGCTGTTTTTT. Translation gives CASSIRSFPTGELFF. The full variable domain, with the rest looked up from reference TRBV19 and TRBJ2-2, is DGGITQSPKYLFRKEGQNVTLSCEQNLNHDAMYWYRQDPGQGLRLIYYSQIVNDFQKGDIAEGYSVSREKKESFPLTVTSAQKNPTAFYLCASSIRSFPTGELFFGEGSRLTVL.

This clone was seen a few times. Here the CDR3 DNA reads TGTGCCAGCAGCTTATACAGCTCCTACAATGAGCAGTTCTTC. Its translation is CASSLYSSYNEQFF. V and J are TRBV7-9 and TRBJ2-1; D not resolved. The CDR3 is 14 residues long. Trimming removed 2 bases from V and 0 bases from J, with 5 bases in between. The germline CDR1 and CDR2 sequences are SEHNR and FQNEAQ (reference sequence).

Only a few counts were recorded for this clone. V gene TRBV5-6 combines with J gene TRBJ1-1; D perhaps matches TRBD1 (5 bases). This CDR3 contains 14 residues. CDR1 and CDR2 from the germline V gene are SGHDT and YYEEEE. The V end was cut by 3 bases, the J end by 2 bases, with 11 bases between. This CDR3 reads CASSSYDRNTEAFF. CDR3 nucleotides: TGTGCCAGCAGCTCATATGACAGAAACACTGAAGCTTTCTTT.